This is a list of T cell receptor beta chains from one sample in a study of regulatory T cells in long-lasting Graves disease. From the multiplex PCR reads, TCRdb called clonotypes with MiXCR, one entry per CDR3 protein. Of about 310,000 distinct CDR3 sequences in the sample, more than 15% were seen once. This material consisted of peripheral blood mononuclear cells (PBMCs), taken at new diagnosis, from a patient treated with antithyroid drugs. The receptor set was obtained from a female donor with Graves disease. Each CDR3 is given with its conserved first and last residue. Fields, in order: J gene, V gene, clone size, D gene, CDR3 protein, CDR3 DNA. D genes are given only for firm matches. A clone size is listed for some rows: how often the clone was seen (once, few, many), or a class if it is expanded.

J: TRBJ1-4; V: TRBV12-3/TRBV12-4; size: many; D: -; CDR3: CASSLLQGGEKLFF; DNA: TGTGCCAGCAGTTTACTACAGGGAGGGGAAAAACTGTTTTTT
J: TRBJ1-3; V: TRBV7-9; size: -; D: TRBD1; CDR3: CASSMYRGEGGNTIYF; DNA: TGTGCCAGCAGCATGTACAGGGGCGAAGGGGGAAACACCATATATTTT
J: TRBJ1-3; V: TRBV12-3/TRBV12-4; size: few; D: -; CDR3: CASSLAPPPDTYF; DNA: TGTGCCAGCAGTTTAGCGCCGCCACCCGATACATATTTT
J: TRBJ2-5; V: TRBV27; size: many; D: -; CDR3: CASVVGPQETQYF; DNA: TGTGCCAGCGTCGTGGGGCCGCAGGAGACCCAGTACTTC
J: TRBJ2-6; V: TRBV11-2; size: many; D: TRBD1; CDR3: CASSSLTGTGESSGANVLTF; DNA: TGTGCCAGCAGCTCCCTAACCGGGACAGGGGAAAGCTCTGGGGCCAACGTCCTGACTTTC
J: TRBJ2-2; V: TRBV20-1; size: many; D: -; CDR3: CSASPGALAAGELFF; DNA: TGCAGTGCTTCCCCGGGAGCCCTCGCCGCCGGGGAGCTGTTTTTT
J: TRBJ1-6; V: TRBV18; size: -; D: -; CDR3: CASSATSNNSPLHF; DNA: TGTGCCAGCTCAGCGACCTCTAATAATTCACCCCTCCACTTT
J: TRBJ1-6; V: TRBV5-1; size: many; D: TRBD1; CDR3: CASSYGTGDSPLHF; DNA: TGCGCCAGCAGCTATGGGACAGGGGATTCACCCCTCCACTTT
J: TRBJ2-7; V: TRBV7-9; size: many; D: -; CDR3: CASSLAAGGGYEQYF; DNA: TGTGCCAGCAGCTTAGCGGCAGGGGGGGGCTACGAGCAGTACTTC
J: TRBJ2-1; V: TRBV30; size: -; D: -; CDR3: CAWTDERYDEQFF; DNA: TGTGCCTGGACTGACGAACGATACGATGAGCAGTTCTTC
J: TRBJ2-7; V: TRBV10-3; size: many; D: -; CDR3: CAISGIGYEQYF; DNA: TGTGCCATCAGTGGGATCGGCTACGAGCAGTACTTC
J: TRBJ2-3; V: TRBV6-1; size: many; D: -; CDR3: CASSHQDTQYF; DNA: TGTGCCAGCAGCCACCAAGATACGCAGTATTTT
J: TRBJ1-1; V: TRBV30; size: many; D: TRBD1; CDR3: CAWSAGGPEAFF; DNA: TGTGCCTGGAGTGCAGGGGGCCCTGAAGCTTTCTTT
J: TRBJ2-7; V: TRBV20-1; size: many; D: TRBD2; CDR3: CSASDLGLAGVGEQYF; DNA: TGCAGTGCTTCCGACTTGGGGCTAGCGGGAGTTGGCGAGCAGTACTTC
J: TRBJ1-1; V: TRBV30; size: -; D: TRBD1; CDR3: CAWGPGTGVTEAFF; DNA: TGTGCCTGGGGACCCGGGACAGGGGTCACTGAAGCTTTCTTT
J: TRBJ1-1; V: TRBV9; size: many; D: TRBD1; CDR3: CASSPRQGAVRDTEAFF; DNA: TGTGCCAGCAGCCCAAGACAGGGGGCTGTTAGGGACACTGAAGCTTTCTTT
J: TRBJ1-2; V: TRBV10-3; size: many; D: -; CDR3: CAIMGTMGGYTF; DNA: TGTGCCATCATGGGGACAATGGGGGGCTACACCTTC
J: TRBJ2-2; V: TRBV15; size: -; D: TRBD2; CDR3: CATSRGLVGGTGELFF; DNA: TGTGCCACCAGCAGGGGACTAGTGGGAGGTACCGGGGAGCTGTTTTTT
J: TRBJ1-2; V: TRBV2; size: -; D: TRBD1; CDR3: CASSGTGLFSNYGYTF; DNA: TGTGCCAGCAGTGGGACAGGGCTTTTTTCCAACTATGGCTACACCTTC
J: TRBJ2-3; V: TRBV10-2; size: few; D: TRBD2; CDR3: CASSEAGGPVTDTQYF; DNA: TGCGCCAGCAGTGAGGCGGGAGGGCCGGTAACAGATACGCAGTATTTT